A selection of T cell receptor beta chains follows, all from one sample in a study of T cell changes during pregnancy in multiple sclerosis. TCRdb keeps only in-frame clones here, not all; method: immunoSEQ multiplex PCR. This table has about 50,000 clones, around 92% appearing once. The sequences come from CD4+ T cells from peripheral blood mononuclear cells, collected in the third trimester of pregnancy. Source of these receptors: a female donor with multiple sclerosis, enrolled in a pregnancy study. CDR3s include the opening cysteine and the closing phenylalanine or tryptophan. Each record gives: clone size, D gene, V gene, J gene, CDR3 DNA, CDR3 protein. A D gene is named only where the DNA matches it firmly. Size values are once, few and many counts, or a class for expanded clones, and some rows have none.

>.|.|TRBV5-4|TRBJ1-2
TGTGCCAGCAGCCCCGACGCCCGACAAGGCTACACCTTC
CASSPDARQGYTF
>.|.|TRBV6-1|TRBJ2-5
TGTGCCAGCAGTATCGGACAATTACAAGAGACCCAGTACTTC
CASSIGQLQETQYF
>.|.|TRBV6-1|TRBJ2-5
TGTGCCAGCATACTCGGGACTCGCCGTGGTGAGACCCAGTACTTC
CASILGTRRGETQYF
>.|TRBD1|TRBV19|TRBJ1-1
TGTGCCAGTAGTTGGACAGGGGCCGCTGAAGCTTTCTTT
CASSWTGAAEAFF
>.|TRBD1|TRBV19|TRBJ1-2
TGTGCCAGTACCAGACAGGGGGCCACCGGAGGATCCACCTTC
CASTRQGATGGSTF
>.|.|TRBV7-9|TRBJ1-5
TGTGCCAGCAGCTTAGCGCGTCCGCGACACAATCAGCCCCAGCATTTT
CASSLARPRHNQPQHF
>.|.|TRBV6-6|TRBJ2-7
TGTGCCAGCAGTTACCTCAGGACAGCCTCCTACGAGCAGTACTTC
CASSYLRTASYEQYF
>.|TRBD1|TRBV5-5|TRBJ1-5
TGTGCCAGCAGCTTTCTCCGACAGGGTTTAGTTGATAGCAATCAGCCCCAGCATTTT
CASSFLRQGLVDSNQPQHF
>few|TRBD1|TRBV27|TRBJ1-4
TGTGCCAGCAGTTTCAGGGGGCAGGAAAAACTGTTTTTT
CASSFRGQEKLFF
>.|.|TRBV25-1|TRBJ2-3
TGTGCCAGCTGTGGAAAGGGGACAGATACGCAGTATTTT
CASCGKGTDTQYF
>.|.|TRBV9|TRBJ1-1
TGTGCCAGCAGCGTAGCAAATTTTAACACTGAAGCTTTCTTT
CASSVANFNTEAFF
>.|.|TRBV5-1|TRBJ2-4
TGCGCCAGCAGCTTGGATCAGGGCCTCAAAAACATTCAGTACTTC
CASSLDQGLKNIQYF
>.|TRBD1|TRBV2|TRBJ1-4
TGTGCCAGCTCCCAGGGGGCTATTTCACTGTTTTTT
CASSQGAISLFF
>.|.|TRBV29-1|TRBJ1-1
TGCAGCGTTGAGGGACTTGGCACTGAAGCTTTCTTT
CSVEGLGTEAFF
>.|.|TRBV7-9|TRBJ1-6
TGTGCCAGCAGCTCCGACAGGTCCGATTCACCCCTCCACTTT
CASSSDRSDSPLHF
>.|.|TRBV19|TRBJ1-6
TGTGACGCTGGGGGGAATTATAATTCACCCCTCCACTTT
CDAGGNYNSPLHF
>.|TRBD1|TRBV7-9|TRBJ1-2
TGTGCCAGCAGCTTTTTCACGGACAGGGCTCGGGGCTACACCTTC
CASSFFTDRARGYTF
>.|.|TRBV10-3|TRBJ2-5
TGTGCCATCAGTGAGTCTACGGGACAAGAGACCCAGTACTTC
CAISESTGQETQYF
>.|.|TRBV7-9|TRBJ1-1
TGTGCCAGCAGCTTAGCAGAAGGATCGAGCAGAGGGGCTTTCTTT
CASSLAEGSSRGAFF
>.|.|TRBV5-1|TRBJ1-1
TGCGCCAGCAGCTTGGGCAATATTGTATCCGGGACTGAAGCTTTCTTT
CASSLGNIVSGTEAFF
>.|.|TRBV5-6|TRBJ2-3
TGTGCCAGCAGCCTGGTGAATCCGAGGGTTACAGATACGCAGTATTTT
CASSLVNPRVTDTQYF
>once|TRBD2|TRBV30|TRBJ2-1
TGTGCCTGGAGTGTGAGCGGGGGAAACGAGCAGTTCTTC
CAWSVSGGNEQFF
>.|.|TRBV27|TRBJ2-2
TGTGCCAGCAGTTTGTGGCGGGCGAACACCGGGGAGCTGTTTTTT
CASSLWRANTGELFF
>.|TRBD1|TRBV6-1|TRBJ2-7
TGTGCCAGCAGTGAAGGGACAGGGAGGAATCGCTACGAGCAGTACTTC
CASSEGTGRNRYEQYF
>.|.|TRBV7-8|TRBJ1-4
TGTGCCAGCAGCTCCTCTCTCACACGGAGTAATGAAAAACTGTTTTTT
CASSSSLTRSNEKLFF
>.|TRBD2|TRBV30|TRBJ2-1
TGTGCCTGGAATCCTAGCGGGGAGAGGGGGTCCTACAATGAGCAGTTCTTC
CAWNPSGERGSYNEQFF
>few|.|TRBV19|TRBJ1-2
TGTGCCAGTAGTCCCCTACGTGGGGCAGGGTCGGATGGCTACACCTTC
CASSPLRGAGSDGYTF
>.|TRBD2|TRBV6-4|TRBJ2-3
TGTGCCAGCCGTGGGACTAGCGGCACAGATACGCAGTATTTT
CASRGTSGTDTQYF